Sequencing of this TCR beta chain was carried out in a study of chronic HIV infection and antiretroviral therapy. Trimming left V 6 bases short and J 5 bases short, with 17 bases between. The CDR3 runs 14 residues. Looked up from germline, CDR1 is MNHNY and CDR2 is SVGAGI (reference sequence). TCRdb re-analysed the 5' RACE reads in MiXCR, keeping a single row per CDR3 protein. The sample has roughly 48,000 distinct CDR3 sequences, approximately 20% seen once. The sequenced sample was peripheral blood. This TCR was recovered from an adult who had HIV and had not received antiretroviral therapy, or was an uninfected healthy control (not recorded which). V and J are TRBV6-6 and TRBJ2-7; possibly TRBD2 for D (5 bases). The CDR3: CASSRLGLADEQYF. CDR3 in DNA: TGTGCCAGCAGCCGCCTCGGGCTAGCTGACGAGCAGTACTTC.